A selection of T cell receptor beta chains follows, all from one sample in a study of brain metastases from non-small cell lung cancer. Method: immunoSEQ multiplex PCR; TCRdb's copy keeps in-frame clones and lacks some. The repertoire consists of a few thousand clones, with approximately 81% occurring once and the leading ten covering approximately 9.8%. The specimen was tissue from a brain metastasis. These receptors were obtained from a donor at least 40 years old with non-small cell lung cancer. The CDR3 runs from the conserved cysteine through the conserved F or W. The D gene is left open where the match is weak. Only some rows state a clone size, as once, few, many or a class for expanded clones.

>TRBJ1-5|NA|TRBV6-1|NA
TGTGCCAGCAGTGAAGGGCATAGCAATCAGCCCCAGCATTTT
CASSEGHSNQPQHF
>TRBJ2-5|TRBD1|TRBV6-5|NA
TGTGCCAGCAGCGACAGGGGCCAAGAGACCCAGTACTTC
CASSDRGQETQYF
>TRBJ1-3|NA|TRBV5-6|NA
TGTGCCAGCAGGGATCGCAGGCGTCCTGGAAACACCATATATTTT
CASRDRRRPGNTIYF
>TRBJ2-4|TRBD1|TRBV6-1|NA
TGTGCCAGCAGTGAAGGGGCGGGACAGGTAAACATTCAGTACTTC
CASSEGAGQVNIQYF
>TRBJ2-5|NA|TRBV12-3/TRBV12-4|NA
TGTGCCAGCAGTTCCGGAAAAGAGACCCAGTACTTC
CASSSGKETQYF
>TRBJ2-1|NA|TRBV20-1|NA
TGCAGTGGGAGTAGCGTGAGTGAGCAGTTCTTC
CSGSSVSEQFF
>TRBJ1-2|NA|TRBV4-2|NA
TGTGCCAGCAGCCAAGACGAGGGGCGCGGGGCTAACTATGGCTACACCTTC
CASSQDEGRGANYGYTF
>TRBJ2-2|NA|TRBV14|NA
TGTGCCAGCAGCCAAGATCGGAGCGGGGAGCTGTTTTTT
CASSQDRSGELFF
>TRBJ2-3|NA|TRBV7-8|NA
TGTGCCAGCAGCCAGAGGAGAGATACGCAGTATTTT
CASSQRRDTQYF
>TRBJ2-4|NA|TRBV5-1|NA
TGCGCCAGCAGCTCGGGGACCTTGGGGGTCAAAAACATTCAGTACTTC
CASSSGTLGVKNIQYF
>TRBJ1-1|NA|TRBV10-1|NA
TGCGCCAGCAGTCCCCAGCCGAACACTGAAGCTTTCTTT
CASSPQPNTEAFF
>TRBJ2-1|NA|TRBV9|once
TGTGCCAGCAGCCATGATGGGTCCTCCCGCGGCAATGAGCAGTTCTTC
CASSHDGSSRGNEQFF
>TRBJ2-1|NA|TRBV27|NA
TGTGCCAGCAGCAGCAGCTCCTACAATAAGCAGTTCTTC
CASSSSSYNKQFF
>TRBJ2-7|TRBD1|TRBV25-1|NA
TGTGCCAGCAGTGAATTACAGGGGGAGTACGAGCAGTACTTC
CASSELQGEYEQYF
>TRBJ1-2|TRBD1|TRBV28|NA
TGTGCCAGCAGCCTCTCAGGGGGATATGGCTACACCTTC
CASSLSGGYGYTF
>TRBJ1-4|NA|TRBV6-5|NA
TGTGCCAGCAGTTCCGACTTTGCAACTAATGAAAAACTGTTTTTT
CASSSDFATNEKLFF
>TRBJ1-1|TRBD1|TRBV5-1|NA
TGCGCCAGCAGCTTACGACAGGGGCAGGCTTCCACTGAAGCTTTCTTT
CASSLRQGQASTEAFF
>TRBJ2-7|TRBD2|TRBV25-1|NA
TGTGCCAGCAGTGAATATAGGCGGGGGGGGGACGAGCAGTACTTC
CASSEYRRGGDEQYF
>TRBJ1-2|NA|TRBV14|NA
TGTGCCAGCAGCCAAGATGTGGGCTATGGTTACACCTTC
CASSQDVGYGYTF
>TRBJ2-5|NA|TRBV10-3|few
TGTGCCACTGGCCCTGGACAGCTTCAAGAGACCCAGTACTTC
CATGPGQLQETQYF
>TRBJ1-2|NA|TRBV19|NA
TGTGCCAGTAGTATAGATGGTGGTTCGGGGCATTTGTACTATGGCTATACCTTC
CASSIDGGSGHLYYGYTF
>TRBJ1-5|NA|TRBV28|few
TGTGCCAGCAGTTCCGACGGGAGATTGGGTCAGCCCCAGCATTTT
CASSSDGRLGQPQHF
>TRBJ2-7|NA|TRBV5-4|NA
TGTGCCAGCAGCCCCTACCACCGCTCCTACGAGCAGTACTTC
CASSPYHRSYEQYF
>TRBJ1-5|NA|TRBV28|NA
TGTGCCAGCAGTTTGCCTATCATGAGTCAGCCCCAGCATTTT
CASSLPIMSQPQHF
>TRBJ2-7|NA|TRBV5-1|NA
TGCGCCAGCAGCTTGACGGGTAACTACGAGCAGTACTTC
CASSLTGNYEQYF
>TRBJ1-1|NA|TRBV7-8|NA
TGTGCCAGCAGCTTCACGACCAAGAACACTGAAGCTTTCTTT
CASSFTTKNTEAFF
>TRBJ2-5|NA|TRBV3-1/TRBV3-2|NA
TGTGCCAGCAGCCATTTGGGGCGGGGAGAGACCCAGTACTTC
CASSHLGRGETQYF
>TRBJ2-1|NA|TRBV9|NA
TGTGCCAGCAGCGTAGTTGCGGGGGCGGTCTCCTACAATGAGCAGTTCTTC
CASSVVAGAVSYNEQFF
>TRBJ1-4|NA|TRBV2|NA
TGTGCCAGCAGGGGCGGGGCAGCGCGGGAAAAACTGTTTTTT
CASRGGAAREKLFF
>TRBJ2-1|NA|TRBV29-1|NA
TGCAGCGTTGGTTCTCCGGGGAACCATGAGCAGTTCTTC
CSVGSPGNHEQFF
>TRBJ2-1|TRBD2|TRBV9|NA
TGTGCCAGCAGCGACGGACTAGCGGGAGTTTGGCGCAATGAGCAGTTCTTC
CASSDGLAGVWRNEQFF
>TRBJ1-1|TRBD1|TRBV7-8|NA
TGTGCCAGCAGCCGGGACAGGAACACTGAAGCTTTCTTT
CASSRDRNTEAFF
>TRBJ1-2|NA|TRBV5-4|NA
TGTGCCAGCAGCTTGGAGTCAGCGCATGGCTACACCTTC
CASSLESAHGYTF
>TRBJ1-3|TRBD1|TRBV6-5|NA
TGTGCCAGCAGTTACCAGAGGACAGGGTCTGGAAACACCATATATTTT
CASSYQRTGSGNTIYF
>TRBJ1-2|NA|TRBV5-1|NA
TGCGCCAGCAGCCCCCAGGGACTTAACTATGGCTACACCTTC
CASSPQGLNYGYTF
>TRBJ2-3|NA|TRBV23-1|NA
TGCGCCAGCAGTCAAGGGAACATCACAGATACGCAGTATTTT
CASSQGNITDTQYF
>TRBJ2-5|NA|TRBV10-3|once
TGTGCCATCAATAACACCCCAGAGGAGACCCAGTACTTC
CAINNTPEETQYF
>TRBJ2-1|NA|TRBV4-2|few
TGTGCCAGCAGCCAAGGGTCAGGGATCTTAAGTGAGCAGTTCTTC
CASSQGSGILSEQFF
>TRBJ2-2|NA|TRBV7-6|NA
TGTGCCAGCAGCTCCAGGGATACCGGGGAGCTGTTTTTT
CASSSRDTGELFF
>TRBJ2-7|NA|TRBV3-1/TRBV3-2|NA
TGTGCCAGCAGCGAGGGGACCGATAGACCCCTTTTC
CASSEGTDRPLF
>TRBJ1-3|TRBD1|TRBV28|NA
TGTGCCAGCAGTTTTGACAGGGGTCCCCTCTCTGGAAACACCATATATTTT
CASSFDRGPLSGNTIYF
>TRBJ1-1|NA|TRBV6-1|NA
TGTGCCAGCAGTGACCGGCGGGGGACCACTGAAGCTTTCTTT
CASSDRRGTTEAFF
>TRBJ1-2|TRBD1|TRBV4-1|NA
TGCGCCAGCAGCCCCCCTCTGGACAGGCGAATCTATGGCTACACCTTC
CASSPPLDRRIYGYTF
>TRBJ2-3|NA|TRBV19|NA
TGTGCCAGTAGTATAGATCCTCCGACAGGCCCAACAGATACGCAGTATTTT
CASSIDPPTGPTDTQYF
>TRBJ2-5|NA|TRBV27|large
TGTGCCAGCAGGAGGACGGTTGGGGAGACCCAGTACTTC
CASRRTVGETQYF
>TRBJ1-4|NA|TRBV5-6|NA
TGTGCCAGCAGCTTGTCGGGCAAAGTTAATGAAAAACTGTTTTTT
CASSLSGKVNEKLFF
>TRBJ2-4|TRBD1|TRBV6-5|NA
TGTGCCAGCAGTCCTTTGACAGGGGGCACCATTCAGTACTTC
CASSPLTGGTIQYF
>TRBJ2-6|TRBD1|TRBV30|once
TGTGCCTGGAGTGTAAAGCAGGGGGCTAACGGGGCCAACATCCTGACTTTC
CAWSVKQGANGANILTF
>TRBJ1-5|NA|TRBV4-2|NA
TGTGCCAGCAGCCAGCAGGGCTACGATAGCAATCAGCCCCAGCATTTT
CASSQQGYDSNQPQHF
>TRBJ1-5|TRBD1|TRBV28|few
TGTGCCAGCGAGACAGGGGGCACCAATCAGCCCCAGCATTTT
CASETGGTNQPQHF
>TRBJ2-3|TRBD1|TRBV7-9|NA
TGTGCCAGCAGCACATTTGGACAGGGGGCGTCAGATACGCAGTATTTT
CASSTFGQGASDTQYF
>TRBJ1-2|NA|TRBV28|once
TGTGCCAGCAGTCCCCCCGTGGGACCTCGCGGCGTTGGCTACACCTTC
CASSPPVGPRGVGYTF